This TCR beta chain was found in a study of Graves' ophthalmopathy and Graves' hyperthyroidism. Study in general: Peripheral blood was obtained at first diagnosis, ahead of any treatment. Study-level findings and limits: The model flagged ophthalmopathy progression at 70% to 71% sensitivity and roughly 72% specificity.

Using RNA transcripts, the TCR beta CDR3 regions were amplified. First-round RT-PCR with HTBI primers preceded a second-round multiplex PCR. MiXCR was run by TCRdb on the multiplex PCR reads, yielding one entry per CDR3 protein. The sample has under 350,000 distinct CDR3 sequences, 15% to 20% seen once; the top ten hold over 9%. Germline CDR1 is MNHEY and CDR2 is SVGAGI. CDR3 length: 15 residues. Trimming shortened V by 6 bases and J by 7 bases, and 22 bases separated the two germline ends. This clonotype was seen at least ten times. What it binds is not known. Orbital computed tomography, together with clinical symptoms, serum thyroxine, TRAb and thyroid ultrasound, was used for diagnosis.

The chain couples TRBV6-5 to TRBJ2-7; the D gene is possibly TRBD2 (6 bases). The clonotype originates from an adult man with Graves' ophthalmopathy. Sequences were obtained from peripheral blood. For the CDR3, the DNA is TGTGCCAGCAGCCTGACGGGACTCGCTGTAGGGGAGCAGTACTTC. It yields the protein CASSLTGLAVGEQYF.